This record covers a single T cell receptor (beta chain). Its antigen remains unidentified. The entry originates in a study of beta chain features in type 1 diabetes. Every isolated RNA sample was fully reverse transcribed, so sequencing captured expressed TCRB transcripts. Profiled with immunoSEQ multiplex PCR; TCRdb holds only in-frame clones, not every one. Of 300,000 to 400,000 clones listed, 8% to 13% are singletons. Study observations and caveats: For type 1 diabetes patients, VDJ junctions showed fewer insertions and more deletions. Compared with healthy donors, patients appeared to share more similar naive, central memory and regulatory TCRB repertoires.

Germline V gene lookup returns CDR1 SGHRS and CDR2 YFSETQ. The CDR3 totals 16 residues. Trimming removed 3 bases from V and 0 bases from J; junction bases left unmatched: 3. Via CD45RO/CCR7/CD25/CD127/CD95/CD27, cells of the CD4+ naive, central memory, regulatory and stem cell-like memory subsets were sorted. Each of the sorted populations had a purity greater than 98%. This clonotype originated in a woman aged 25 to 39 in good health. The chain recombines TRBV5-1 with TRBJ2-1; TRBD1 matches 10 bases. Sequenced material: naive CD4+ T cells from blood. CDR3 sequence (DNA): TGCGCCAGCAGCTGGAGGGACAGGGGCTCCTACAATGAGCAGTTCTTC. It encodes CASSWRDRGSYNEQFF.